The T cell receptor beta chain described here comes from a study of cytomegalovirus exposure and HLA in healthy donors. The study's findings and limits: Earlier analysis looked at TCR beta V segments, and most were productive about 87% or about 30% of the time. CMV antigen specificity was confirmed in vitro for a few CMV-associated chains. TCR beta sequences reportedly predicted most subjects' HLA-A and HLA-B alleles accurately.

Primers: 60 Vbeta forward and 13 Jbeta reverse. TCRdb's table, derived via immunoSEQ multiplex PCR, lists solely in-frame clones and lacks some. This sample has around 40,000 clones, with 60% to 75% found just once. The germline CDR1 and CDR2 sequences are SGHDT and YYEEEE. The CDR3 runs 12 residues. The ends were cut back, 3 bases at V and 3 bases at J, with 7 bases in the middle. As regards this clone: Its antigen is not identified.

Sequencing was carried out using PBMCs. This chain uses TRBV5-6 with TRBJ2-7; D ambiguous. This TCR was recovered from a man aged 40-50 years in good health and CMV-seronegative. CDR3: CASSYSRYEQYF. DNA of the CDR3: TGTGCCAGCAGCTACAGTCGCTACGAGCAGTACTTC.